This entry concerns a single TCR beta chain. Its antigen is not identified. This record comes from a study of CD8+ T cells in alopecia areata. Collected material from alopecia areata patients comprised lesional scalp punch biopsies and peripheral blood. In each case, RNA was isolated and then reverse transcribed into cDNA as the sequencing template. Sequenced by immunoSEQ multiplex PCR; TCRdb stores in-frame clones only, minus some. In the table there are 100,000 to 150,000 clones, more than 40% of which are singletons. Findings and limits, study-wide: Sharing of TCRs across patients appeared less clear than in mice, possibly for HLA-related reasons. Scalp lesions, especially in alopecia totalis/universalis, had higher clonality than normal scalp.

This CDR3 region has 14 residues. Losses at the gene ends were 5 bases for V and 5 bases for J; bases not matched to a gene: 8. The germline gives CDR1 SGHVS, CDR2 FNYEAQ. The receptor was isolated from a human donor with alopecia areata. This chain uses TRBV7-6 with TRBJ2-5; 7 positions match TRBD2. Sequenced material: CD8+ T cells sorted from blood, taken at week 0. The CDR3 spells CASSTRGGVETQYF. The CDR3 DNA follows: TGTGCCAGCAGCACCCGTGGGGGGGTCGAGACCCAGTACTTC. Together with reference TRBV7-6 and TRBJ2-5, the CDR3 gives the full variable domain: GAGVSQSPRYKVTKRGQDVALRCDPISGHVSLYWYRQALGQGPEFLTYFNYEAQQDKSGLPNDRFSAERPEGSISTLTIQRTEQRDSAMYRCASSTRGGVETQYFGPGTRLLVL.